This T cell receptor beta chain was observed in a study of cytotoxic CD8 clonotypes in ibrutinib-treated CLL. The table came from immunoSEQ multiplex PCR; TCRdb's copy has only in-frame clones and leaves some out. The sample lists around 150,000 clones; 75% to 85% were seen once. Germline assignment: CDR1 MGHRA and CDR2 YSYEKL. The V and J ends lost 1 base and 3 bases, in that order; junction bases with no gene match: 7. The CDR3 runs 16 residues. This TCR came from a human donor with chronic lymphocytic leukemia. The chain links TRBV4-1 to TRBJ2-7; TRBD2 matches 9 bases. Specimen: PBMCs, collected after 36 months of ibrutinib treatment. CDR3 DNA sequence: TGCGCCAGCAGCCAAGGGCGGGGAGCGGGGGGCTACGAGCAGTACTTC. Its protein product is CASSQGRGAGGYEQYF.